A single sample is the source of the 30 T cell receptor beta chains below, sequenced in a study of blood T cell repertoires in COVID-19. Assay used: immunoSEQ multiplex PCR; TCRdb lists only in-frame clones, some missing. Of nearly 30,000 clones listed, 89% are singletons. The sequencing input was peripheral blood. These receptors came from a human donor in a cohort sampled during active COVID-19.

J is TRBJ2-3 and V is TRBV3-1 (or the pseudogene TRBV3-2); TRBD1 matches 9 bases. This CDR3 has 15 residues. Per germline, CDR1 LGHDT and CDR2 YNNKEL (reference sequence). Losses at the gene ends were 1 base for V and 4 bases for J; bases not matched to a gene: 3. The CDR3 coding sequence is TGTGCCAGCAGCCAAGGGGGACAGGGTGCAGATACGCAGTATTTT. Its protein product is CASSQGGQGADTQYF.

The chain uses TRBV28 and TRBJ2-3; no definite D call. The CDR3 covers 14 residues. Germline CDR1 and CDR2: MDHEN and SYDVKM. V shed 2 bases and J shed 1 base, with 7 bases lying between them. CDR3 sequence reads: CASSLSPGTDTQYF. Written as DNA, the CDR3 is TGTGCCAGCAGTTTAAGCCCCGGCACAGATACGCAGTATTTT. Together with reference TRBV28 and TRBJ2-3, the CDR3 gives the full variable domain: DVKVTQSSRYLVKRTGEKVFLECVQDMDHENMFWYRQDPGLGLRLIYFSYDVKMKEKGDIPEGYSVSREKKERFSLILESASTNQTSMYLCASSLSPGTDTQYFGPGTRLTVL.

V is TRBV6-5 and J is TRBJ1-2; D is perhaps TRBD1 (6 bases). The germline V gene encodes CDR1 MNHEY and CDR2 SVGAGI. V lost 5 bases and J 6 bases, leaving 13 bases between the germline ends. The CDR3 is 13 residues long. The CDR3 region has the DNA TGTGCCAGCAGTCCACAGGGTCGGGATGGCTACACCTTC. Residues: CASSPQGRDGYTF.

This clone appeared once. This chain uses TRBV19 with TRBJ2-2; possibly TRBD2 for D (5 bases). Germline CDR1 and CDR2: LNHDA and SQIVND (reference sequence). V gave up 6 bases and J gave up 1 base, with 12 bases separating them. The CDR3 totals 15 residues. Written as DNA, the CDR3 is TGTGCCAGTAGGGGTGTTGGAGGGAACACCGGGGAGCTGTTTTTT. Protein: CASRGVGGNTGELFF.

In this sample, this clone turned up a few times. This chain links TRBV6-4 with TRBJ1-6; D is perhaps TRBD1 (6 bases). CDR1 is MRHNA and CDR2 is SNTAGT in the germline V gene. The CDR3 runs 13 residues. V lost 5 bases to trimming and J lost 9 bases, with 11 bases between them. CDR3 sequence: CASSLGGASPLHF. As DNA, the CDR3 is TGTGCCAGCAGTTTAGGGGGAGCTTCACCCCTCCACTTT.

V gene TRBV24-1 combines with J gene TRBJ2-3; a weak D match, TRBD1 (6 bases). Trimming stripped 3 bases from V and 4 bases from J, with 10 bases between. Germline V lookup: CDR1 KGHDR, CDR2 SFDVKD. The CDR3 covers 14 residues. Written as DNA, the CDR3 is TGTGCCACCAGTGATGTCGGACAGTCAGATACGCAGTATTTT. Protein: CATSDVGQSDTQYF.

The rearrangement uses TRBV4-2 and TRBJ1-1; 7 bases are shared with TRBD1. Germline CDR1 reads LGHNA; CDR2 reads YNFKEQ. Germline trimming cut 4 bases from V and 1 base from J; bases unmatched to any gene: 6. CDR3 length: 15 residues. The CDR3 here is CASSRAGGTNTEAFF. Here the CDR3 DNA reads TGTGCCAGCAGCCGAGCAGGGGGAACGAACACTGAAGCTTTCTTT.

The rearrangement uses TRBV28 and TRBJ2-1, with 7 bases aligning to TRBD1. Germline values: CDR1 MDHEN, CDR2 SYDVKM. V shed 10 bases, J shed 2 bases, and the junction held 8 bases outside the gene matches. This CDR3 is built from 14 residues. The CDR3 loop is CAIPQGRTYNEQFF. CDR3 bases: TGTGCCATCCCACAGGGGCGCACCTACAATGAGCAGTTCTTC.

The chain carries TRBV5-1 and TRBJ1-2, with D perhaps matching TRBD1 (6 bases). Germline values: CDR1 SGHRS, CDR2 YFSETQ. The CDR3 extends over 13 amino acids. V lost 5 bases to trimming and J lost 8 bases, with 16 bases between them. The DNA of the CDR3 is TGCGCCAGCAGAGACGACAGGCTGCAAGGCTACACCTTC. This translates into CASRDDRLQGYTF.

The V gene is TRBV7-2, the J gene TRBJ1-2; 7 bases match TRBD1. This CDR3 is built from 14 residues. Trimming at V came to 4 bases and at J to 6 bases, leaving 8 bases not matched to a gene. Per the germline V gene, CDR1 is SGHTA and CDR2 is FQGNSA. The CDR3 here is CASSSQTGLDGYTF. The CDR3 DNA reads TGTGCCAGCAGCTCCCAGACAGGGCTGGATGGCTACACCTTC.

The chain recombines TRBV18 with TRBJ2-7, with TRBD1 matching over 7 bases. Germline V gene sequence: CDR1 KGHSH, CDR2 LQKENI. This CDR3 comprises 14 residues. Trimming took 0 bases from V and 3 from J; bases not matched to a gene: 2. The CDR3 coding sequence is TGTGCCAGCTCACCACCGGGACAGATCTACGAGCAGTACTTC. Its protein is CASSPPGQIYEQYF.

This sequence joins TRBV18 and TRBJ2-5; D possibly corresponds to TRBD2 (6 bases). V gave up 3 bases and J gave up 2 bases, with 22 bases separating them. Germline-derived CDR1 and CDR2 are KGHSH and LQKENI. The CDR3 is made up of 18 amino acids. CDR3 loop: CASSPTGGRPGLQETQYF. DNA for the CDR3: TGTGCCAGCTCACCGACCGGAGGGCGCCCGGGGTTACAAGAGACCCAGTACTTC.

The J gene is TRBJ2-3, the V gene TRBV6-5; TRBD2 agrees at 9 bases. V lost 6 bases and J lost 5; bases outside the gene matches: 9. CDR3 length: 15 amino acids. Germline assignment: CDR1 MNHEY and CDR2 SVGAGI. The CDR3 spells CASSRLGGGEDTQYF. CDR3 sequence (DNA): TGTGCCAGCAGCCGACTTGGCGGGGGGGAAGATACGCAGTATTTT.

In its sample, this clone was seen once. The chain employs TRBV7-9 and TRBJ1-2; possibly TRBD1 for D (6 bases). Between the trimmed V and J ends, which lost 4 bases and 1 base, there was a span of 22 bases. This CDR3 has 18 amino acids. Germline values: CDR1 SEHNR, CDR2 FQNEAQ (reference sequence). The CDR3 coding sequence is TGTGCCAGCAGCTCCCCAGGGGCCATCCGAACCCTTAACTATGGCTACACCTTC. Encoded protein: CASSSPGAIRTLNYGYTF.

The V and J genes are TRBV6-6 and TRBJ2-5, with D maybe TRBD1 (6 bases). V gave up 7 bases and J gave up 5 bases, with 14 bases separating them. The length of the CDR3 is 13 residues. Germline-derived CDR1 and CDR2 are MNHNY and SVGAGI (reference sequence). The CDR3: CASNTGMSETQYF. In DNA, the CDR3 is TGTGCCAGCAACACAGGGATGAGCGAGACCCAGTACTTC.

This rearrangement joins TRBV6-1 to TRBJ2-2; 7 positions agree with TRBD2. Germline CDR1 is MNHNS and CDR2 is SASEGT. J lost 2 bases, V lost 3 bases, and 9 bases had no gene match. The CDR3 runs to 17 residues. The CDR3 sequence: CASSDSGTLSNTGELFF. The CDR3 DNA sequence: TGTGCCAGCAGTGACAGCGGGACTCTATCTAACACCGGGGAGCTGTTTTTT.

This chain joins TRBV6-5 and TRBJ1-5, with D possibly matching TRBD1 (5 bases). The CDR3 is made up of 15 amino acids. V lost 6 bases and J 2 bases, leaving 14 bases between the germline ends. Germline CDR1 reads MNHEY; CDR2 reads SVGAGI. For the CDR3, the DNA is TGTGCCAGCAGCTTAGGACACGGCGGCAATCAGCCCCAGCATTTT. Translation: CASSLGHGGNQPQHF.

This clone has a handful of counts. The gene calls are TRBV13 and TRBJ1-6; 7 positions match TRBD1. With 4 bases clipped from V and 8 bases from J, the junction kept 8 bases outside the gene matches. Per germline, CDR1 PRHDT and CDR2 FYEKMQ (reference sequence). The CDR3 is made up of 15 amino acids. The CDR3 spells CASSSADRFDSPLHF. The CDR3 region has the DNA TGTGCCAGCAGCTCCGCGGACAGGTTTGATTCACCCCTCCACTTT.

J is TRBJ2-2 and V is TRBV4-3, with 9 bases matching TRBD1. Trimming at V came to 5 bases and at J to 1 base, leaving 5 bases not matched to a gene. The CDR3 covers 16 residues. Germline V CDR1 and CDR2: LGHNA, YSLEER. CDR3 sequence (DNA): TGCGCCAGCAGCTCGCGGACAGGGGAGAACACCGGGGAGCTGTTTTTT. Protein product: CASSSRTGENTGELFF.

The CDR3 DNA reads TGCAGCGTTGAAGGGGACAGGGGTGGAAACACCATATATTTT. It specifies CSVEGDRGGNTIYF. The chain recombines TRBV29-1 with TRBJ1-3, with TRBD1 matching over 10 bases. This CDR3 is built from 14 residues. Germline V gene data show CDR1 as SQVTM and CDR2 as ANQGSEA. With 1 base clipped from V and 3 bases from J, the junction kept 0 bases outside the gene matches.

CDR3 DNA sequence: TGCGCCAGCAGCCAAGACGCTCGGGCGAACACCGGGGAGCTGTTTTTT. Translation gives CASSQDARANTGELFF. V gene TRBV4-3 combines with J gene TRBJ2-2, with D unclear. This CDR3 has 16 amino acids. Looked up from germline, CDR1 is LGHNA and CDR2 is YSLEER. With 0 bases removed from V and 0 bases from J, the gap between germline ends came to 8 bases.

This chain links TRBV21-1 with TRBJ2-3; the table gives TRBD2 as D, unverified against the DNA. TRBV21-1 is annotated as a pseudogene. This CDR3 has 15 amino acids. Here the CDR3 reads CAKLIARSLTDTQYF. The DNA of the CDR3 is TGTGCCAAATTGATAGCACGGTCGCTCACAGATACGCAGTATTTT.

This clone was seen once. The gene calls are TRBV6-1 and TRBJ2-7; 9 bases line up with TRBD1. The germline V gene has CDR1 MNHNS and CDR2 SASEGT. This CDR3 contains 17 residues. The J segment lost 3 bases and the V segment lost 1 base, leaving 10 bases of the junction unmatched. This chain's CDR3 is CASSEVGTGQLGYEQYF. For the CDR3, the DNA is TGTGCCAGCAGTGAAGTCGGGACAGGGCAATTAGGCTACGAGCAGTACTTC.

The CDR3 region is CASSPLHGNTIYF. The CDR3 nucleotides are TGTGCCAGCAGCCCACTCCACGGGAACACCATATATTTT. V gene TRBV3-1 (or the pseudogene TRBV3-2) combines with J gene TRBJ1-3; no clear D. The V end lost 4 bases, the J end lost 7 bases, and 11 bases lay between the germline ends. CDR3 size: 13 residues. The germline CDR1 and CDR2 sequences are LGHDT and YNNKEL (reference sequence).

This chain connects TRBV28 to TRBJ1-2; D ambiguous. This CDR3 has 12 amino acids. Germline CDR1 reads MDHEN; CDR2 reads SYDVKM. V lost 1 base, J lost 5 bases, and 5 bases lay in between. The chain's CDR3 is CASSLYRYGYTF. The CDR3 nucleotides are TGTGCCAGCAGTTTATACCGGTATGGCTACACCTTC.

This clone was recorded only once. The chain recombines TRBV2 with TRBJ1-5, with no clear D. The CDR3 is 15 amino acids. V dropped 6 bases and J dropped 1 base, with 13 bases sitting between them. CDR1 SNHLY and CDR2 FYNNEI come from the germline V gene. The CDR3 DNA follows: TGTGCCAGCAGGAACAGTTTGCGAAGCAATCAGCCCCAGCATTTT. As protein: CASRNSLRSNQPQHF.

The chain employs TRBV5-1 and TRBJ1-4; D might be TRBD1 (5 bases). The CDR3 runs to 17 residues. With 0 bases removed from V and 0 bases from J, the gap between germline ends came to 12 bases. CDR1 SGHRS and CDR2 YFSETQ come from the germline V gene. In nucleotides, the CDR3 is TGCGCCAGCAGCTTGGGGCCGACAGCCTCAACTAATGAAAAACTGTTTTTT. Amino acids: CASSLGPTASTNEKLFF.

The chain uses TRBV7-2 and TRBJ2-1, with 9 bases aligning to TRBD2. Losses at the gene ends were 1 base for V and 4 bases for J; bases not matched to a gene: 5. Germline lookup yields CDR1 SGHTA and CDR2 FQGNSA. CDR3 length: 16 residues. The CDR3 here is CASSLVTSGLYNEQFF. DNA for the CDR3: TGTGCCAGCAGCTTAGTGACTAGCGGCCTATACAATGAGCAGTTCTTC.

The V gene is TRBV12-3 or TRBV12-4, the J gene TRBJ2-7, with D maybe TRBD2 (6 bases). V gave up 6 bases and J gave up 6 bases, with 15 bases separating them. The CDR3 is 13 amino acids. The CDR3 coding sequence is TGTGCCAGCAGCCGGCAGTCCGGGGGCGAGCAGTACTTC. It specifies CASSRQSGGEQYF.

In its sample, this clone was seen a few times. The V call is TRBV19, the J call TRBJ1-5, with D possibly matching TRBD1 (6 bases). The germline gives CDR1 LNHDA, CDR2 SQIVND (reference sequence). Trimming took 7 bases from V and 1 from J, leaving 8 bases between them. The CDR3 is made up of 13 amino acids. The CDR3 is CASNRVSNQPQHF. Here the CDR3 DNA reads TGTGCCAGTAACAGGGTCAGCAATCAGCCCCAGCATTTT. Full variable domain (remainder filled in from reference TRBV19 and TRBJ1-5): DGGITQSPKYLFRKEGQNVTLSCEQNLNHDAMYWYRQDPGQGLRLIYYSQIVNDFQKGDIAEGYSVSREKKESFPLTVTSAQKNPTAFYLCASNRVSNQPQHFGDGTRLSIL.